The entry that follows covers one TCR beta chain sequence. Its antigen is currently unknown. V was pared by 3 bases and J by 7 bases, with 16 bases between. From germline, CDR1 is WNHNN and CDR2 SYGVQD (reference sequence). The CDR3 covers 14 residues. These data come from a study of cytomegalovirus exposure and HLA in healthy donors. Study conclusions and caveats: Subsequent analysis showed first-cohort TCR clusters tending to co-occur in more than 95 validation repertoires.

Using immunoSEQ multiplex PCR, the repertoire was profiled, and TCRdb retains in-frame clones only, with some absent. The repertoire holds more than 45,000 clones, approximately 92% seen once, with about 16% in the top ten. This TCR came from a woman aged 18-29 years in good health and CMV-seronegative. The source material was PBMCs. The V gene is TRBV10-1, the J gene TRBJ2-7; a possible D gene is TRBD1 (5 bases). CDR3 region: CASSEGASSWEQYF. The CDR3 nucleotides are TGCGCCAGCAGTGAAGGGGCTAGTTCTTGGGAGCAGTACTTC.